This is a list of T cell receptor beta chains from one sample in a study of molecular identifiers for immune sequencing clone quantification. MiXCR was run by TCRdb on the PCR reads, yielding one entry per CDR3 protein. Among some 320,000 distinct CDR3 sequences, 20% to 25% were seen once, and the ten largest hold approximately 0.85%. Sequences were obtained from naive CD8+ T cells from blood, with Jurkat cell RNA spiked in. These receptor sequences come from a human donor in good health. Some libraries in this study had Jurkat cell RNA spiked in. CDR3s include the opening cysteine and the closing phenylalanine or tryptophan. The D gene is left open where the match is weak. A row's size may be missing; if present it is once, few, many or a size class.

len	abundance	d_gene	j_gene	v_gene	CDR3aa	CDR3nt
15	many	-	TRBJ2-6	TRBV14	CASSQKGSGANVLTF	TGTGCCAGCAGCCAAAAGGGCTCTGGGGCCAACGTCCTGACTTTC
13	few	TRBD2	TRBJ2-7	TRBV18	CASSPGDYYEQYF	TGTGCCAGCTCACCCGGGGACTACTACGAGCAGTACTTC
13	many	-	TRBJ2-7	TRBV6-2/TRBV6-3	CASIPRTSYEQYF	TGTGCCAGCATCCCCAGGACGTCCTACGAGCAGTACTTC
12	many	-	TRBJ1-1	TRBV30	CAWSPVNTEAFF	TGTGCCTGGAGCCCGGTGAACACTGAAGCTTTCTTT
16	few	-	TRBJ1-1	TRBV12-3/TRBV12-4	CASTPTGGAGGTEAFF	TGTGCCAGCACCCCTACGGGGGGGGCGGGGGGCACTGAAGCTTTCTTT
13	many	-	TRBJ1-1	TRBV14	CASSHGQGTEAFF	TGTGCCAGCAGCCACGGTCAGGGCACTGAAGCTTTCTTT
16	-	TRBD2	TRBJ2-3	TRBV7-9	CASSPRVWEGRGTQYF	TGTGCCAGCAGCCCTAGAGTCTGGGAGGGACGGGGTACGCAGTATTTT
12	-	TRBD1	TRBJ2-7	TRBV4-3	CASSQGTGGQYF	TGCGCCAGCAGCCAAGGGACAGGGGGGCAGTACTTC
17	many	-	TRBJ2-5	TRBV29-1	CSVEDNTAALGQETQYF	TGCAGCGTTGAAGATAACACGGCAGCGCTGGGCCAAGAGACCCAGTACTTC
13	many	TRBD1	TRBJ1-1	TRBV20-1	CSARGQGRAEAFF	TGCAGTGCTAGGGGACAGGGGAGGGCTGAAGCTTTCTTT
15	many	TRBD1	TRBJ2-7	TRBV12-3/TRBV12-4	CASSPGQGIKGEQYF	TGTGCCAGCAGTCCGGGACAGGGGATAAAAGGGGAGCAGTACTTC
14	-	-	TRBJ2-7	TRBV9	CARILQQGWYEQYF	TGTGCCAGAATCCTTCAGCAGGGGTGGTACGAGCAGTACTTC
18	many	TRBD2	TRBJ2-1	TRBV24-1	CATSDSTGLAGPYNEQFF	TGTGCCACCAGTGATTCTACCGGACTAGCGGGCCCCTACAATGAGCAGTTCTTC
14	many	-	TRBJ2-5	TRBV23-1	CAIFPNADPETQYF	TGCGCCATTTTCCCCAACGCGGACCCAGAGACCCAGTACTTC
16	many	-	TRBJ2-1	TRBV12-3/TRBV12-4	CASSSHTMSSYNEQFF	TGTGCCAGCAGTTCCCACACCATGAGCTCCTACAATGAGCAGTTCTTC
13	many	TRBD2	TRBJ2-7	TRBV19	CATAGTSVHEQYF	TGTGCCACAGCCGGGACTAGCGTCCACGAGCAGTACTTC
17	few	TRBD2	TRBJ2-7	TRBV27	CASSLGLAGGSSYEQYF	TGTGCCAGCAGTCTCGGACTAGCGGGAGGGAGCTCCTACGAGCAGTACTTC
14	-	-	TRBJ2-7	TRBV20-1	CSARDLIGGYEQYF	TGCAGTGCTAGAGATCTAATCGGCGGGTACGAGCAGTACTTC
15	many	TRBD2	TRBJ2-1	TRBV7-2	CASSILAGGYNEQFF	TGTGCCAGCAGCATACTAGCGGGGGGGTACAATGAGCAGTTCTTC
14	many	-	TRBJ2-7	TRBV4-3	CASSPSRDAAEQYF	TGCGCCAGCAGCCCCAGCAGGGACGCAGCCGAGCAGTACTTC
16	few	TRBD2	TRBJ2-3	TRBV18	CASSPGTSGGLDTQYF	TGTGCCAGCTCACCCGGGACTAGCGGGGGCCTGGATACGCAGTATTTT
15	many	TRBD2	TRBJ2-7	TRBV5-4	CASRPSGTSSYEQYF	TGTGCCAGCAGACCTAGCGGGACTAGCTCCTACGAGCAGTACTTC
15	many	-	TRBJ2-7	TRBV6-5	CASSYVQGPSYEQYF	TGTGCCAGCAGTTATGTTCAGGGGCCATCCTACGAGCAGTACTTC
14	many	-	TRBJ1-1	TRBV2	CASSTLAANTEAFF	TGTGCCAGCAGTACCCTGGCGGCGAACACTGAAGCTTTCTTT
15	few	-	TRBJ1-1	TRBV7-9	CASSLDVGRNTEAFF	TGTGCCAGCAGCTTAGATGTAGGCAGAAACACTGAAGCTTTCTTT
14	many	-	TRBJ2-7	TRBV13	CASSPGGYAYEQYF	TGTGCCAGCAGCCCCGGGGGCTACGCCTACGAGCAGTACTTC
18	many	-	TRBJ2-3	TRBV6-2/TRBV6-3	CASSYSPGQDISTDTQYF	TGTGCCAGCAGTTACTCCCCGGGACAAGATATATCCACAGATACGCAGTATTTT
15	many	TRBD2	TRBJ2-3	TRBV12-3/TRBV12-4	CASSFFSGRTDTQYF	TGTGCCAGCAGTTTTTTTAGCGGGAGGACAGATACGCAGTATTTT
14	-	-	TRBJ2-3	TRBV12-3/TRBV12-4	CASSPRNKGHTQYF	TGTGCCAGCAGTCCCCGAAATAAGGGGCATACGCAGTATTTT
13	many	-	TRBJ1-1	TRBV7-9	CASSLEPRAEAFF	TGTGCCAGCAGCTTAGAACCCAGAGCTGAAGCTTTCTTT
15	-	TRBD2	TRBJ2-2	TRBV7-9	CASSLAGAYTGELFF	TGTGCCAGCAGCCTAGCGGGAGCGTACACCGGGGAGCTGTTTTTT
14	-	-	TRBJ2-2	TRBV19	CASSPFGATGELFF	TGTGCCAGTAGTCCTTTCGGGGCCACCGGGGAGCTGTTTTTT
16	few	-	TRBJ1-2	TRBV4-3	CASSQDLGGRSYGYTF	TGCGCCAGCAGCCAAGATCTGGGGGGCCGGAGCTATGGCTACACCTTC
14	-	-	TRBJ2-7	TRBV7-9	CASSSSGGPCEQYF	TGTGCCAGCAGCTCCTCAGGCGGACCCTGCGAGCAGTACTTC
13	many	-	TRBJ2-5	TRBV5-6	CASSGTSLETQYF	TGTGCCAGCAGCGGGACCTCCCTCGAGACCCAGTACTTC
14	-	TRBD2	TRBJ2-7	TRBV27	CASRLLAGGYEQYF	TGTGCCAGCAGATTACTAGCGGGGGGATACGAGCAGTACTTC
11	few	-	TRBJ1-6	TRBV6-5	CASSSNSPLHF	TGTGCCAGCAGCTCTAATTCACCCCTCCACTTT
13	many	-	TRBJ2-7	TRBV10-3	CATLSLAADEQYF	TGTGCCACCTTAAGCCTGGCGGCGGACGAGCAGTACTTC
15	many	-	TRBJ2-7	TRBV25-1	CASSGGREFGWGQYF	TGTGCCAGCAGTGGAGGACGGGAGTTTGGATGGGGGCAGTACTTC
16	many	TRBD2	TRBJ2-7	TRBV4-3	CASSQDYWGLAVEQYF	TGCGCCAGCAGCCAAGATTACTGGGGACTAGCTGTCGAGCAGTACTTC
15	many	TRBD1	TRBJ2-3	TRBV7-9	CASSSGQGNTDTQYF	TGTGCCAGCAGCTCCGGACAGGGAAACACAGATACGCAGTATTTT
16	many	TRBD2	TRBJ2-3	TRBV7-2	CASSLPGLAGTDTQYF	TGTGCCAGCAGCTTACCGGGACTAGCGGGAACGGATACGCAGTATTTT
16	many	TRBD2	TRBJ2-1	TRBV7-9	CASSPGGSGTYNEQFF	TGTGCCAGCAGCCCGGGTGGAAGCGGGACCTACAATGAGCAGTTCTTC
18	-	-	TRBJ2-1	TRBV7-9	CASSLASPPGGDYNEQFF	TGTGCCAGCAGCTTAGCGTCCCCCCCGGGCGGAGACTACAATGAGCAGTTCTTC
16	-	-	TRBJ2-2	TRBV3-1	CASSPFGGYNTGELFF	TGTGCCAGCAGCCCCTTTGGGGGGTATAACACCGGGGAGCTGTTTTTT
16	few	TRBD2	TRBJ2-2	TRBV9	CASSPSGEENTGELFF	TGTGCCAGCAGCCCCAGCGGGGAGGAGAACACCGGGGAGCTGTTTTTT
14	many	-	TRBJ1-1	TRBV13	CASSLGVGITEAFF	TGTGCCAGCAGCTTAGGCGTAGGGATCACTGAAGCTTTCTTT
14	few	TRBD2	TRBJ2-7	TRBV18	CASSPGTSFYEQYF	TGTGCCAGCTCACCAGGGACTAGTTTCTACGAGCAGTACTTC
14	-	TRBD1	TRBJ2-3	TRBV9	CASSTGTGADTQYF	TGTGCCAGCAGCACGGGGACAGGGGCAGATACGCAGTATTTT
13	many	-	TRBJ2-3	TRBV27	CASKKVDTDTQYF	TGTGCCAGCAAAAAGGTGGACACAGATACGCAGTATTTT
13	many	-	TRBJ2-7	TRBV12-3/TRBV12-4	CASSKTRSGEQYF	TGTGCCAGCAGCAAGACTAGGTCGGGAGAGCAGTACTTC
16	many	TRBD2	TRBJ2-5	TRBV30	CAWSVLGGGIQETQYF	TGTGCCTGGAGTGTACTTGGCGGGGGGATTCAAGAGACCCAGTACTTC
15	-	-	TRBJ1-6	TRBV4-3	CASSQDTSSNSPLHF	TGCGCCAGCAGCCAAGATACTAGTAGCAATTCACCCCTCCACTTT
14	many	TRBD2	TRBJ2-1	TRBV20-1	CSVETSGVLDEQFF	TGCAGTGTAGAGACTAGCGGGGTGTTAGATGAGCAGTTCTTC
15	many	-	TRBJ2-7	TRBV4-3	CASSQNRDTAYEQYF	TGCGCCAGCAGCCAAAACCGGGACACTGCCTACGAGCAGTACTTC
11	many	-	TRBJ1-1	TRBV6-1	CASPMGSEAFF	TGTGCCAGCCCTATGGGTAGTGAAGCTTTCTTT
14	few	-	TRBJ2-7	TRBV7-9	CASSPEDSPYEQYF	TGTGCCAGCAGCCCCGAGGACAGCCCGTACGAGCAGTACTTC
17	many	-	TRBJ2-6	TRBV9	CASSEASLGSGANVLTF	TGTGCCAGCTCGGAGGCAAGCCTAGGCTCTGGGGCCAACGTCCTGACTTTC